What follows is one TCR beta chain and its context. Its matching antigen is unknown. With 1 base clipped from V and 0 bases from J, the junction kept 11 bases outside the gene matches. The CDR3 runs to 17 residues. Germline values: CDR1 SQVTM, CDR2 ANQGSEA. These data come from a study of cytomegalovirus exposure and HLA in healthy donors. General study findings and limits: The study put 160 or so TCR beta chains on its list as cytomegalovirus-associated.

Libraries were prepared by immunoSEQ multiplex PCR; TCRdb keeps only in-frame clonotypes and omits some of them. Among tens of thousands of clones listed, 94% were seen once. J is TRBJ1-2 and V is TRBV29-1; 7 bases map to TRBD1. The source material was PBMCs. The sequence was collected from a young woman in good health and CMV-seropositive. The CDR3 region is CSVEGNFDRASNYGYTF. CDR3 nucleotide sequence: TGCAGCGTTGAAGGGAATTTTGACAGGGCCTCTAACTATGGCTACACCTTC.